A single TCR beta chain is shown here with its context. The CDR3 consists of 13 residues. Germline V gene data show CDR1 as DFQATT and CDR2 as SNEGSKA (reference sequence). This entry is derived from a study of T cells expressing NK-cell markers. At the level of the study: Sequencing covered eight donors, seven HCMV-seropositive and one seronegative.

TCRdb reworked the 5' RACE reads into one entry per CDR3 protein, no DNA. This repertoire includes roughly 180,000 distinct CDR3 sequences. The TCR sequence derives from a woman between 18 and 70 years old in good health. The chain is built from TRBV20-1 and TRBJ1-2; the TCRdb D gene call, TRBD1, has no DNA to confirm it. Sequencing was done on a sample of blood T cells: a sorted CD56 or NKG2C T cell subset, CD4+ or CD8+ T cells, or bulk PBMC T cells (not recorded which). This CDR3 is CSAITRTGSGYTF.